The sequence of this T cell receptor (beta chain) was determined in a study of cytomegalovirus exposure and HLA in healthy donors. Study-level points and caveats: Based on reports, TCR beta sequences accurately predicted HLA-A and HLA-B alleles for most subjects.

The germline V gene encodes CDR1 SQVTM and CDR2 ANQGSEA. Trimming took 4 bases from V and 0 from J; bases not matched to a gene: 2. This CDR3 contains 13 residues. As for this clone: What it recognizes is unknown.

Donors showed nominal health when sampled, although they likely had unrecorded immune exposures. The PCR made use of 60 Vbeta and 13 Jbeta primers. Method: immunoSEQ multiplex PCR; TCRdb's copy keeps in-frame clones and lacks some. Of some 170,000 clones listed, 72% are singletons. This clonotype was obtained from a human donor in good health. The source material was PBMCs. The chain uses TRBV29-1 and TRBJ1-1; TRBD1 aligns across 7 bases. CDR3 protein: CSVVGQLNTEAFF. The DNA of the CDR3 is TGCAGCGTTGTGGGACAGCTGAACACTGAAGCTTTCTTT.